These T cell receptor beta chains were read from a single sample in a study of response to subunit inactivated influenza vaccine. TCRdb redid the calling of the RT-PCR reads with MiXCR, one entry per CDR3 protein. There are about 540,000 distinct CDR3 sequences in the sample; roughly a quarter occur only once, and approximately 3% lies in the top ten. This same sample was also part of a study on T cells expressing NK-cell markers.

Sequencing used CD4+ T cells sorted from PBMCs, obtained roughly 13 days after vaccination. These receptors all come from a man aged 45 to 65 who received an inactivated influenza vaccine. CDR3s include the opening cysteine and the closing phenylalanine or tryptophan. D genes are given only for firm matches. Size is omitted from some rows. Given values are once, few, many or a class for expanded clones.

clone_size | d_call | j_call | v_call | cdr3_aa | cdr3_nt
few | TRBD2 | TRBJ2-2 | TRBV11-2 | CASSFAGGVTGELFF | TGTGCCAGCAGCTTCGCGGGGGGAGTGACCGGGGAGCTGTTTTTT
. | . | TRBJ2-5 | TRBV25-1 | CASSDSQGVRETQYF | TGTGCCAGCAGTGACTCCCAGGGAGTCCGGGAGACCCAGTACTTC
many | . | TRBJ1-2 | TRBV29-1 | CSVRNPNGYTF | TGCAGCGTTAGGAACCCGAATGGCTACACCTTC
. | TRBD1 | TRBJ1-5 | TRBV5-5 | CASREGTGVNQPQHF | TGTGCCAGCAGGGAAGGGACAGGGGTTAATCAGCCCCAGCATTTT
few | TRBD2 | TRBJ2-5 | TRBV2 | CASSGAPQAGASYF | TGTGCCAGCAGTGGAGCCCCGCAGGCGGGAGCATCCTACTTC
. | TRBD1 | TRBJ2-3 | TRBV20-1 | CSARDPRGPGNTQYF | TGCAGTGCTAGAGATCCCAGGGGGCCGGGGAATACGCAGTATTTT
. | TRBD2 | TRBJ2-7 | TRBV27 | CASSSTSGASYEQYF | TGTGCCAGCAGTTCGACTAGCGGGGCTTCCTACGAGCAGTACTTC
few | TRBD1 | TRBJ1-2 | TRBV2 | CASTEGGQSHSGYTF | TGTGCCAGCACCGAAGGGGGCCAGTCCCACTCTGGCTACACCTTC
few | . | TRBJ2-7 | TRBV27 | CASSLSPSVIPYEQYF | TGTGCCAGCAGTTTATCTCCGAGTGTTATACCCTACGAGCAGTACTTC
many | . | TRBJ2-7 | TRBV7-9 | CASSRGRSYEQYF | TGTGCCAGCAGCCGAGGCAGGTCCTACGAGCAGTACTTC
few | TRBD2 | TRBJ2-1 | TRBV28 | CASSPVGAGEGETFF | TGTGCCAGCAGCCCCGTTGGAGCGGGAGAGGGGGAGACGTTCTTC
many | . | TRBJ2-7 | TRBV4-1 | CASSQVQGYEQYF | TGCGCCAGCAGCCAAGTCCAGGGCTACGAGCAGTACTTC
. | TRBD1 | TRBJ1-1 | TRBV20-1 | CSVGQANTEAFF | TGCAGTGTTGGACAGGCTAACACTGAAGCTTTCTTT
. | . | TRBJ2-3 | TRBV12-3/TRBV12-4 | CASSPFSADTQYF | TGTGCCAGCAGTCCCTTTTCAGCTGATACGCAGTATTTT
. | TRBD2 | TRBJ2-5 | TRBV6-5 | CASSYLRGSQETQYF | TGTGCCAGCAGTTATTTGCGGGGGAGCCAAGAGACCCAGTACTTC
few | . | TRBJ1-3 | TRBV10-3 | CATGDYGNTIYF | TGTGCCACAGGGGATTATGGAAACACCATATATTTT
many | . | TRBJ2-3 | TRBV12-3/TRBV12-4 | CASSKRVGASTDTQYF | TGTGCCAGCAGCAAACGCGTAGGGGCAAGCACAGATACGCAGTATTTT
. | . | TRBJ2-2 | TRBV10-3 | CATGRNTGELFF | TGTGCCACCGGGAGGAACACCGGGGAGCTGTTTTTT
. | TRBD2 | TRBJ2-2 | TRBV5-1 | CASSLYISGTGELFF | TGCGCCAGCAGCTTGTATATTAGCGGGACCGGGGAGCTGTTTTTT
. | TRBD1 | TRBJ2-5 | TRBV12-3/TRBV12-4 | CASSNRGLETQYF | TGTGCCAGCAGTAACAGGGGGCTGGAGACCCAGTACTTC
few | . | TRBJ2-1 | TRBV5-1 | CASSLGRSGNYNEQFF | TGCGCCAGCAGCCTAGGTCGGAGCGGAAACTACAATGAGCAGTTCTTC
. | . | TRBJ2-7 | TRBV12-3/TRBV12-4 | CASRQGGLINSYEQYF | TGTGCCAGCAGGCAGGGGGGCTTAATCAACTCCTACGAGCAGTACTTC
. | TRBD1 | TRBJ2-1 | TRBV20-1 | CSAAPGGSSYNEQFF | TGCAGTGCGGCGCCAGGGGGAAGCTCCTACAATGAGCAGTTCTTC
few | . | TRBJ1-2 | TRBV5-3 | CARSLSFRGEGYGYTF | TGTGCCAGAAGCTTGTCTTTTCGGGGAGAGGGTTATGGCTACACCTTC
. | . | TRBJ2-2 | TRBV7-2 | CASRKGVGELFF | TGTGCCAGCAGGAAGGGTGTTGGGGAGCTGTTTTTT
. | . | TRBJ1-3 | TRBV20-1 | CSARDPTGNGNTIYF | TGCAGTGCTAGAGATCCCACAGGGAATGGAAACACCATATATTTT
. | TRBD1 | TRBJ2-7 | TRBV27 | CASSGQGALSSYEQYF | TGTGCCAGCAGTGGACAGGGGGCTCTTTCCTCCTACGAGCAGTACTTC
. | . | TRBJ2-3 | TRBV24-1 | CATSDQGFTDTQYF | TGTGCCACCAGTGATCAGGGGTTTACAGATACGCAGTATTTT
. | . | TRBJ2-1 | TRBV7-9 | CASSLDGGNGNEQFF | TGTGCCAGCAGCTTAGACGGGGGCAACGGGAATGAGCAGTTCTTC
. | . | TRBJ1-2 | TRBV12-3/TRBV12-4 | CASIGLSSYGYTF | TGTGCCAGCATCGGACTTAGCTCCTATGGCTACACCTTC
. | . | TRBJ2-7 | TRBV20-1 | CSARSARVNSYEQYF | TGCAGTGCTAGAAGTGCCAGGGTTAACTCCTACGAGCAGTACTTC
. | TRBD2 | TRBJ2-3 | TRBV29-1 | CSVGGLAGGSGTDTQYF | TGCAGCGTAGGGGGACTAGCGGGGGGCTCCGGCACAGATACGCAGTATTTT
. | . | TRBJ2-2 | TRBV4-2 | CASSSRDTTPGELFF | TGTGCCAGCAGCAGCCGGGACACGACCCCCGGGGAGCTGTTTTTT
. | TRBD1 | TRBJ1-6 | TRBV7-2 | CASSLAGQGAGSPLHF | TGTGCCAGCAGCTTAGCGGGACAGGGGGCCGGTTCACCCCTCCACTTT
few | TRBD2 | TRBJ2-1 | TRBV5-1 | CASSSRPSGDNEQFF | TGCGCCAGCAGCTCGAGGCCTAGCGGGGACAATGAGCAGTTCTTC
. | TRBD1 | TRBJ1-1 | TRBV27 | CASSFRAGGGEAFF | TGTGCCAGCAGTTTCCGGGCAGGGGGTGGTGAAGCTTTCTTT
. | TRBD1 | TRBJ1-1 | TRBV7-6 | CASSLDRGDTEAFF | TGTGCCAGCAGTTTGGACAGGGGAGACACTGAAGCTTTCTTT
few | . | TRBJ1-2 | TRBV29-1 | CSVELGSGNYGYTF | TGCAGCGTTGAACTAGGGTCTGGGAACTATGGCTACACCTTC
. | . | TRBJ1-1 | TRBV7-2 | CASSQSMSGAEAFF | TGTGCCAGCAGCCAGTCGATGAGTGGTGCTGAAGCTTTCTTT
. | TRBD2 | TRBJ2-1 | TRBV9 | CASSVGGGSSGNVNEQFF | TGTGCCAGCAGCGTAGGGGGAGGTAGTAGCGGGAACGTCAATGAGCAGTTCTTC
few | TRBD2 | TRBJ2-7 | TRBV10-3 | CAISEALAGAYEQYF | TGTGCCATCAGTGAGGCTCTAGCGGGGGCCTACGAGCAGTACTTC
. | TRBD1 | TRBJ2-7 | TRBV29-1 | CSVRTGGHEQYF | TGCAGCGTCCGAACAGGGGGCCACGAGCAGTACTTC
. | . | TRBJ2-1 | TRBV9 | CASSVRSGDNEQFF | TGTGCCAGCAGCGTACGATCAGGGGACAATGAGCAGTTCTTC
few | . | TRBJ2-5 | TRBV15 | CATRRGVVETQYF | TGTGCCACCAGAAGAGGGGTAGTAGAGACCCAGTACTTC
many | . | TRBJ1-4 | TRBV6-5 | CASSYGGDRSEKLFF | TGTGCCAGCAGTTACGGCGGGGATAGGTCGGAAAAACTGTTTTTT
few | . | TRBJ2-3 | TRBV29-1 | CSVDTFGGIYEAQYF | TGCAGCGTTGACACCTTTGGAGGGATTTATGAGGCGCAGTATTTT
. | . | TRBJ1-4 | TRBV7-8 | CASSRSTGLEKLFF | TGTGCCAGCAGCCGCTCCACGGGTTTGGAAAAACTGTTTTTT
few | . | TRBJ1-4 | TRBV7-9 | CASSFLQLNEKLFF | TGTGCCAGCAGCTTTTTGCAGCTTAATGAAAAACTGTTTTTT
. | . | TRBJ2-1 | TRBV12-3/TRBV12-4 | CASRMTGLGNEQFF | TGTGCCAGCAGAATGACGGGACTGGGGAATGAGCAGTTCTTC
. | . | TRBJ2-5 | TRBV14 | CASSQSDRRGTKTQYF | TGTGCCAGCAGCCAATCCGACAGGCGGGGGACGAAGACCCAGTACTTC
few | . | TRBJ2-2 | TRBV12-3/TRBV12-4 | CASRAIAENTGELFF | TGTGCCAGCAGGGCTATAGCGGAGAACACCGGGGAGCTGTTTTTT
few | TRBD2 | TRBJ2-7 | TRBV6-2/TRBV6-3 | CASRWLAGSRNEQYF | TGTGCCAGCAGATGGCTAGCGGGTAGTCGCAACGAGCAGTACTTC
few | . | TRBJ2-5 | TRBV20-1 | CSARQGETQYF | TGCAGTGCTCGGCAGGGGGAGACCCAGTACTTC
few | . | TRBJ2-3 | TRBV7-2 | CASSLASLGRGPDTQYF | TGTGCCAGCAGCTTAGCCTCCTTGGGTAGAGGTCCAGATACGCAGTATTTT
. | TRBD1 | TRBJ2-7 | TRBV20-1 | CSAKVEGAREQYF | TGCAGTGCTAAGGTAGAGGGGGCTCGGGAGCAGTACTTC
few | TRBD1 | TRBJ2-3 | TRBV5-1 | CASSLARDRVSGDDTQYF | TGCGCCAGCAGCTTGGCACGGGACAGGGTGTCTGGTGACGATACGCAGTATTTT
many | TRBD1 | TRBJ2-1 | TRBV20-1 | CSVLGQGPYNEQFF | TGCAGTGTCCTGGGACAGGGTCCCTACAATGAGCAGTTCTTC